Presented here are 3 T cell receptor beta chains from one specimen sequenced in a study of shared T cell receptors in the human thymus. Sequencing was performed with immunoSEQ multiplex PCR; in TCRdb, only in-frame clones are kept and a portion is missing. Altogether 450,000 to 650,000 clones are present, about four fifths being singletons, with the ten largest covering about 0.013%. The data also belong to a second study, concerning human thymus T cells.

The sample comprised thymocytes. Source of these receptors: a boy in the first two years of life with a congenital heart defect.

This clone is a singleton in its sample. At the DNA level, this CDR3 is encoded by other sequences in the same sample as well. CDR3 sequence: CASSQDLAGSSYEQYF. The CDR3 DNA is TGCGCCAGCAGCCAAGATTTGGCGGGGAGCTCCTACGAGCAGTACTTC. V gene TRBV4-3 combines with J gene TRBJ2-7; TRBD2 might be the D (6 bases). There are 16 residues in the CDR3. The germline V gene encodes CDR1 LGHNA and CDR2 YSLEER. Trimming cost V 0 bases and J 0 bases, with 12 bases left between them.

V usage is TRBV18 and J usage is TRBJ2-7; 11 bases line up with TRBD1. The CDR3 sequence is 15 residues long. V trimming: 3 bases; J trimming: 8 bases; junction bases outside the gene matches: 9. Germline CDR1 reads KGHSH; CDR2 reads LQKENI. This CDR3 reads CASSPTPGQGGQQYF. As DNA, the CDR3 is TGTGCCAGCTCACCCACCCCGGGACAGGGGGGCCAGCAGTACTTC.

This clone was recorded once. The rearrangement links TRBV4-2 to TRBJ1-2, with D tentatively TRBD1 (5 bases). V was trimmed by 0 bases and J by 11 bases, leaving 19 bases between them. CDR1 is LGHNA and CDR2 is YNFKEQ in the germline V gene. The CDR3 is 15 residues long. The CDR3 region has the DNA TGTGCCAGCAGCCAAGATAAGCCGGGACTTGGGCGATACACCTTC. Protein: CASSQDKPGLGRYTF.